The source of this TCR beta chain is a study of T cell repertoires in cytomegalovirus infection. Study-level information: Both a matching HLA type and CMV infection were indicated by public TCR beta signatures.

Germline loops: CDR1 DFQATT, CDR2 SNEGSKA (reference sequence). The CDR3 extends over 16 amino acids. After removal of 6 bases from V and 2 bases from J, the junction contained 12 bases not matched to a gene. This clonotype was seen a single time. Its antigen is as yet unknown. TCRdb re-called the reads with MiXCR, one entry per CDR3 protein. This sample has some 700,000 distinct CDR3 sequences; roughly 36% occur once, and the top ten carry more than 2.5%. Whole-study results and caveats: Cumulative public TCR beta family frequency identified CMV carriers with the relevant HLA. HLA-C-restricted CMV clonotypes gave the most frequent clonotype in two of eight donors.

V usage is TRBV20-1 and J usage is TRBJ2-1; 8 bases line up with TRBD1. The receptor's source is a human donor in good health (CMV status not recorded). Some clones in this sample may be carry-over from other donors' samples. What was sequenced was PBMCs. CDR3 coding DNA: TGCAGTGCAATTCACTGGGGGACAGGACCCTACAATGAGCAGTTCTTC. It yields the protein CSAIHWGTGPYNEQFF.